Shown below are 32 T cell receptor beta chains from a single sample sequenced in a study of blood T cell repertoires in COVID-19. The method was immunoSEQ multiplex PCR; TCRdb's version includes in-frame clones alone and lacks a portion of them. The sample records more than 85,000 clones, approximately 86% being singletons. What was sequenced was peripheral blood. These receptor sequences come from an older woman with acute or convalescent COVID-19.

The gene calls are TRBV28 and TRBJ1-4, with D uncertain. Between the trimmed V and J ends, which lost 5 bases and 11 bases, there was a span of 12 bases. In germline, CDR1 is MDHEN, CDR2 SYDVKM. The CDR3 is 12 residues long. CDR3 DNA sequence: TGTGCCAGCAGTCTCGAGGGTGGGAAACTGTTTTTT. This sequence encodes CASSLEGGKLFF.

The rearrangement links TRBV12-3 or TRBV12-4 to TRBJ1-5; D is unclear. The CDR3 is 12 amino acids. With 6 bases removed from V and 9 bases from J, the gap between germline ends came to 12 bases. CDR3 nucleotide sequence: TGTGCCAGCAGGGAAGGAGTAGGGCCCCAGCATTTT. Protein sequence: CASREGVGPQHF.

This chain connects TRBV7-3 to TRBJ2-3, with D perhaps matching TRBD2 (6 bases). Germline V gene lookup returns CDR1 SGHTA and CDR2 FQGTGA. Deletions cut 3 bases from V and 6 bases from J, with 16 bases between. The CDR3 covers 15 residues. The DNA for the CDR3 is TGTGCCAGCAGCTTGCTCTCTCCGGGAGTCGATACGCAGTATTTT. Translating it yields CASSLLSPGVDTQYF.

The chain joins TRBV2 to TRBJ2-1, with TRBD2 matching over 10 bases. Losses at the gene ends were 6 bases for V and 9 bases for J; bases not matched to a gene: 11. CDR1 and CDR2 from the germline V gene are SNHLY and FYNNEI. There are 15 residues in the CDR3. This CDR3 is CASRLSAGGPGEQFF. As DNA, the CDR3 is TGTGCCAGCAGGCTCTCAGCGGGAGGGCCCGGTGAGCAGTTCTTC.

The gene calls are TRBV28 and TRBJ2-1, with TRBD2 as a possible D gene (7 bases). This CDR3 contains 16 residues. Per germline, CDR1 MDHEN and CDR2 SYDVKM. V lost 6 bases, J lost 9 bases, and 24 bases lay in between. The CDR3 is CASSNSGGGSSGEQFF. Here the CDR3 DNA reads TGTGCCAGCAGCAATTCCGGGGGCGGGAGTTCGGGTGAGCAGTTCTTC. Based on the CDR3 plus reference TRBV28 and TRBJ2-1, the full variable domain is DVKVTQSSRYLVKRTGEKVFLECVQDMDHENMFWYRQDPGLGLRLIYFSYDVKMKEKGDIPEGYSVSREKKERFSLILESASTNQTSMYLCASSNSGGGSSGEQFFGPGTRLTVL.

This chain links TRBV27 with TRBJ2-5; perhaps TRBD2 as D (5 bases). The CDR3 spans 13 residues. Germline CDR1 and CDR2: MNHEY and SMNVEV (reference sequence). Between the trimmed V and J ends, which lost 6 bases and 2 bases, there was a span of 10 bases. The CDR3 DNA is TGTGCCAGCAGGCGGACTGCGCAAGAGACCCAGTACTTC. Translating gives CASRRTAQETQYF.

The chain recombines TRBV27 with TRBJ2-4; D gene uncertain. The CDR3 runs 15 residues. The germline CDR1 and CDR2 sequences are MNHEY and SMNVEV (reference sequence). Trimming took 3 bases from V and 0 from J, leaving 9 bases between them. The CDR3, as DNA: TGTGCCAGCAGTTTCGGGTCCGCAGCCAAAAACATTCAGTACTTC. Protein sequence: CASSFGSAAKNIQYF.

The V gene is TRBV7-9, the J gene TRBJ1-1; tentative D call: TRBD1 (6 bases). V was trimmed by 7 bases and J by 3 bases, leaving 12 bases between them. This CDR3 spans 13 amino acids. CDR1 and CDR2 from the germline V gene are SEHNR and FQNEAQ (reference sequence). The CDR3 DNA reads as TGTGCCAGCATCCTCGGACAGTACACTGAAGCTTTCTTT. Translated: CASILGQYTEAFF.

The chain combines TRBV5-6 with TRBJ1-5, with 7 bases lining up with TRBD1. V lost 5 bases and J lost 7; bases outside the gene matches: 9. Germline CDR1 is SGHDT and CDR2 is YYEEEE. This CDR3 region has 14 residues. The CDR3 loop is CASRYRGGGQPQHF. CDR3 in DNA: TGTGCCAGCAGGTACAGGGGAGGAGGCCAGCCCCAGCATTTT.

The chain uses TRBV7-9 and TRBJ2-5; D is uncertain. The CDR3 runs to 13 residues. Trimming pared 5 bases from V and 1 base from J, leaving 8 bases between. The germline gives CDR1 SEHNR, CDR2 FQNEAQ (reference sequence). CDR3 nucleotides: TGTGCCAGCAGCGGGCCAGTCCAAGAGACCCAGTACTTC. It specifies CASSGPVQETQYF.

The V and J genes are TRBV11-3 and TRBJ1-6; TRBD1 matches 7 bases. Trimming took 1 base from V and 9 from J; bases not matched to a gene: 9. Germline V gene lookup returns CDR1 SGHNT and CDR2 YENEEA. This CDR3 comprises 16 residues. CDR3 sequence: CASSLVGQAGLSPLHF. CDR3 nucleotide sequence: TGTGCCAGCAGCTTAGTTGGACAGGCTGGTCTTTCACCCCTCCACTTT.

The chain couples TRBV5-1 to TRBJ1-4, with D possibly being TRBD1 (6 bases). This CDR3 has 14 amino acids. Trimming stripped 6 bases from V and 8 bases from J, with 17 bases between. CDR1 and CDR2 from the germline V gene are SGHRS and YFSETQ. The CDR3 DNA follows: TGCGCCAGCAAGGGGGGGCAGGGAAGAGAAAAACTGTTTTTT. This gives the protein CASKGGQGREKLFF.

The J gene is TRBJ2-7, the V gene TRBV12-2; the table gives TRBD1 as D, unverified against the DNA. TRBV12-2 is a pseudogene. This CDR3 is 16 amino acids long. DNA for the CDR3: TGTGCAAGTCGCTTATCCGGGACAGGCCTTCGCTGCGAGCAGTACTTC. Translation gives CASRLSGTGLRCEQYF.

The chain is built from TRBV6-6 and TRBJ2-5; possibly TRBD1 for D (6 bases). This CDR3 spans 13 amino acids. Trimming cost V 6 bases and J 2 bases, with 10 bases left between them. Looked up from germline, CDR1 is MNHNY and CDR2 is SVGAGI (reference sequence). CDR3 DNA: TGTGCCAGCAGCGGGACACCTCAAGAGACCCAGTACTTC. It codes for CASSGTPQETQYF.

The CDR3 is CASSFSPSGSEQYF. Here the CDR3 DNA reads TGTGCCAGCAGCTTTAGCCCTAGCGGGAGCGAGCAGTACTTC. V gene TRBV7-3 combines with J gene TRBJ2-7, with 10 bases matching TRBD2. Losses at the gene ends were 3 bases for V and 6 bases for J; bases not matched to a gene: 5. CDR1 and CDR2 (germline): SGHTA, FQGTGA. CDR3 length: 14 amino acids.

The V and J genes are TRBV10-3 and TRBJ2-1; 12 bases line up with TRBD2. Per the germline V gene, CDR1 is ENHRY and CDR2 is SYGVKD. V lost 7 bases, J lost 0 bases, and 4 bases stayed unmatched. The length of the CDR3 is 16 residues. CDR3 loop: CAITQTSGSSYNEQFF. CDR3 in DNA: TGTGCCATCACCCAGACTAGCGGGAGCTCCTACAATGAGCAGTTCTTC.

CDR3: CSVKASVNNEQFF. CDR3 nucleotide sequence: TGCAGCGTTAAGGCTAGCGTTAACAATGAGCAGTTCTTC. The chain uses TRBV29-1 and TRBJ2-1, with a weak D call TRBD2 (6 bases). CDR1 is SQVTM and CDR2 is ANQGSEA in the germline V gene. Trimming removed 5 bases at V and 5 bases at J, with 13 bases between. The CDR3 has 13 amino acids.

The V gene is TRBV12-5, the J gene TRBJ2-7; D is perhaps TRBD2 (6 bases). This CDR3 is built from 16 residues. V lost 3 bases and J 7 bases, leaving 22 bases between the germline ends. Germline V gene sequence: CDR1 LGHNT, CDR2 FRNRAP. In DNA form, the CDR3 reads TGTGCTAGTGGTTTAGGAGTCCCGGGAGATCCTAGAGAGCAGTACGTC. Amino acids: CASGLGVPGDPREQYV.

This clone appeared a single time. The chain recombines TRBV6-5 with TRBJ2-2; tentatively, D is TRBD2 (6 bases). V gave up 9 bases and J gave up 6 bases, with 8 bases separating them. Germline assignment: CDR1 MNHEY and CDR2 SVGAGI. The CDR3 has 11 residues. This CDR3 is CASGEAGELFF. Written as DNA, the CDR3 is TGTGCCAGTGGGGAGGCCGGGGAGCTGTTTTTT.

The chain is built from TRBV19 and TRBJ1-3; tentative D call: TRBD1 (5 bases). The CDR3 is 16 amino acids. V was shortened by 4 bases and J by 0 bases, with 13 bases between the two germline ends. The germline V gene encodes CDR1 LNHDA and CDR2 SQIVND (reference sequence). The CDR3 is CASSRPPGVSGNTIYF. CDR3 nucleotide sequence: TGTGCCAGTAGTAGGCCTCCGGGGGTCTCTGGAAACACCATATATTTT.

This clone has only a few counts. The V gene is TRBV7-9, the J gene TRBJ2-1, with 9 bases fitting TRBD1. This CDR3 contains 18 residues. Germline V gene data show CDR1 as SEHNR and CDR2 as FQNEAQ (reference sequence). V shed 5 bases, J shed 1 base, and the junction held 12 bases outside the gene matches. The CDR3, as DNA: TGTGCCAGCAGCATCCCTCTAACAGGGGGCGCGTCCTACAATGAGCAGTTCTTC. It specifies CASSIPLTGGASYNEQFF.

CDR3 DNA sequence: TGTGCCAGCAGTTACGGACAGGGGTGGAATGGCTACACCTTC. This gives the protein CASSYGQGWNGYTF. The rearrangement links TRBV6-5 to TRBJ1-2, with 9 bases lining up with TRBD1. Germline assignment: CDR1 MNHEY and CDR2 SVGAGI. V lost 2 bases and J lost 6; bases outside the gene matches: 4. The CDR3 extends over 14 amino acids.

The genes are TRBV29-1 and TRBJ1-1; D remains unclear. V dropped 7 bases and J dropped 3 bases, with 18 bases sitting between them. This CDR3 region has 14 residues. Germline lookup yields CDR1 SQVTM and CDR2 ANQGSEA. Here the CDR3 reads CSARGAGAYTEAFF. The DNA of the CDR3 is TGCAGCGCGCGGGGTGCAGGAGCCTACACTGAAGCTTTCTTT.

This chain joins TRBV19 and TRBJ1-5, with D unclear. Germline V gene data show CDR1 as LNHDA and CDR2 as SQIVND (reference sequence). CDR3 length equals 17 residues. V lost 3 bases, J lost 4 bases, and 19 bases lay in between. The CDR3 loop is CASSIWEAERWNQPQHF. CDR3 nucleotide sequence: TGTGCCAGTAGTATCTGGGAGGCGGAGCGGTGGAATCAGCCCCAGCATTTT.

The chain combines TRBV2 with TRBJ2-1; 8 bases align to TRBD2. The germline gives CDR1 SNHLY, CDR2 FYNNEI. J lost 9 bases, V lost 0 bases, and 4 bases had no gene match. The CDR3 is made up of 14 amino acids. The CDR3 is CASSEAGLVTEQFF. CDR3 in DNA: TGTGCCAGCAGTGAAGCGGGACTAGTGACTGAGCAGTTCTTC.

The J gene is TRBJ2-2, the V gene TRBV19, with TRBD1 matching 11 bases. CDR1 and CDR2 from the germline V gene are LNHDA and SQIVND (reference sequence). The CDR3 runs 19 residues. After removal of 2 bases from V and 2 bases from J, the junction contained 10 bases not matched to a gene. CDR3 in DNA: TGTGCCAGTAGTATATGGGGACGGGGACAGGGGGGAAACACCGGGGAGCTGTTTTTT. Protein sequence: CASSIWGRGQGGNTGELFF.

The chain couples TRBV13 to TRBJ2-3; no clear D gene. Per germline, CDR1 PRHDT and CDR2 FYEKMQ (reference sequence). The CDR3 has 13 amino acids. The ends were cut back, 4 bases at V and 2 bases at J, with 7 bases in the middle. CDR3 protein: CASSSLSTDTQYF. The CDR3 region has the DNA TGTGCCAGCAGCTCCCTCTCCACAGATACGCAGTATTTT.

The chain is built from TRBV9 and TRBJ2-1, with TRBD2 identical over 13 bases. The CDR3 is 17 amino acids. The V and J ends lost 0 bases and 9 bases, in that order; junction bases with no gene match: 9. Germline loops: CDR1 SGDLS, CDR2 YYNGEE. The CDR3: CASSVGWTSGSVGEQFF. The DNA of the CDR3 is TGTGCCAGCAGCGTAGGATGGACTAGCGGGAGTGTTGGTGAGCAGTTCTTC.

The rearrangement joins TRBV29-1 to TRBJ2-4, with D perhaps TRBD2 (5 bases). The CDR3 spans 15 residues. Per the germline V gene, CDR1 is SQVTM and CDR2 is ANQGSEA. The ends were cut back, 6 bases at V and 12 bases at J, with 27 bases in the middle. CDR3 DNA sequence: TGCAGCGTGAGAATTCCTACCCCTGGAGGAGGTACTCAGTACTTC. Amino acids: CSVRIPTPGGGTQYF.

V gene TRBV29-1 combines with J gene TRBJ1-2; TRBD1 is a possible D gene (5 bases). The CDR3 covers 13 residues. Trimming took 4 bases from V and 3 from J, leaving 12 bases between them. Germline V gene lookup returns CDR1 SQVTM and CDR2 ANQGSEA. This CDR3 reads CSVGRAVDYGYTF. Here the CDR3 DNA reads TGCAGCGTTGGCAGGGCCGTCGACTATGGCTACACCTTC.

The V gene is TRBV19, the J gene TRBJ1-4, with D maybe TRBD1 (5 bases). Germline V lookup: CDR1 LNHDA, CDR2 SQIVND (reference sequence). V was shortened by 7 bases and J by 5 bases, with 14 bases between the two germline ends. The CDR3 has 14 amino acids. CDR3 amino acids: CASTPGGGNEKLFF. CDR3 DNA sequence: TGTGCCAGTACCCCCGGGGGAGGGAATGAAAAACTGTTTTTT. Variable domain in full (rest from reference TRBV19 and TRBJ1-4): DGGITQSPKYLFRKEGQNVTLSCEQNLNHDAMYWYRQDPGQGLRLIYYSQIVNDFQKGDIAEGYSVSREKKESFPLTVTSAQKNPTAFYLCASTPGGGNEKLFFGSGTQLSVL.

This chain links TRBV5-1 with TRBJ2-1; D is unclear. V was shortened by 4 bases and J by 0 bases, with 14 bases between the two germline ends. The CDR3 covers 16 residues. CDR1 is SGHRS, CDR2 YFSETQ, per germline. The CDR3 sequence is CASSPTASNSYNEQFF. The CDR3 DNA follows: TGCGCCAGCAGCCCTACAGCCTCAAACTCCTACAATGAGCAGTTCTTC.